The clone carrying this T cell receptor beta chain was observed a few times. What it recognizes is unknown. The germline gives CDR1 GTSNPN, CDR2 SVGIG (reference sequence). With 2 bases removed from V and 6 bases from J, the gap between germline ends came to 14 bases. CDR3 length: 15 residues. Roughly 27,000 T cell genomes, or roughly 200 ng DNA, went into the sorted-subset replicate PCRs. TCRdb's table, derived via immunoSEQ multiplex PCR, lists solely in-frame clones and lacks some. The sample has 2,500,000 or so clones, around nine tenths seen once. This entry is derived from a study of shared clonotypes between healthy human individuals. Study-wide background: The study enrolled a couple of women and a few men aged 18 to 49. Study-wide results and caveats: Clonotypes that were shared across a handful of donors made up around 5% of naive CD4 clonotypes.

This chain uses TRBV30 with TRBJ1-6; unclear D gene. Sequencing was carried out using naive CD4+ T cells sorted from blood. Indicated subset: CD45RA+ positively selected. The sequence came from a man between 18 and 35 years old in good health. The CDR3 protein is CAWSSLRGSNSPLHF. CDR3 DNA: TGTGCCTGGAGTTCTCTACGGGGTTCTAATTCACCCCTCCACTTT.